This is a list of T cell receptor beta chains from one sample in a study of CD8+ T cells in alopecia areata. Libraries were prepared by immunoSEQ multiplex PCR; TCRdb keeps only in-frame clonotypes and omits some of them. The profile covers 170,000 or so clones, with approximately 53% appearing a single time and roughly a tenth taken by the ten largest. This specimen was CD8+ T cells sorted from blood, taken at week 24, from a patient treated with tofacitinib. Receptor source: a human donor with alopecia areata. Both conserved end residues are part of each CDR3. A D gene is named only where the DNA matches it firmly. Clone size, where shown, is once, few, many, or a class for clones that have expanded.

d_gene	abundance	v_gene	j_gene	CDR3aa	CDR3nt
-	-	TRBV6-1	TRBJ1-1	CANRGRGDAEAFF	TGTGCCAACCGAGGCAGAGGGGACGCTGAAGCTTTCTTT
-	-	TRBV5-1	TRBJ1-2	CASSLSGANYGYTF	TGCGCCAGCAGCTTGTCTGGAGCTAACTATGGCTACACCTTC
-	-	TRBV11-2	TRBJ2-5	CASSLRHGGRETQYF	TGTGCCAGCAGCTTAAGGCACGGGGGTAGAGAGACCCAGTACTTC
TRBD2	-	TRBV9	TRBJ2-3	CASSPSGGARDTQYF	TGTGCCAGCTCCCCTAGCGGGGGGGCCCGAGATACGCAGTATTTT
TRBD1	-	TRBV9	TRBJ2-1	CASSVVGTGFNEQFF	TGTGCCAGCAGCGTAGTTGGGACAGGGTTCAATGAGCAGTTCTTC
-	few	TRBV29-1	TRBJ1-2	CSVVSGEGYTF	TGCAGCGTAGTATCAGGGGAAGGCTACACCTTC
-	-	TRBV25-1	TRBJ2-5	CASSDPDVSETQYF	TGTGCCAGCAGTGATCCCGACGTGTCCGAGACCCAGTACTTC
-	few	TRBV19	TRBJ2-7	CASSLRHNYEQYF	TGTGCCAGTAGCCTTCGCCATAACTACGAGCAGTACTTC
-	-	TRBV27	TRBJ2-1	CASSLEVTHPYNEQFF	TGTGCCAGCAGTTTAGAGGTGACTCATCCGTACAATGAGCAGTTCTTC
-	few	TRBV5-6	TRBJ2-7	CASSSSSHPLYEQYF	TGTGCCAGCAGCTCGTCAAGCCATCCTCTTTACGAGCAGTACTTC
-	once	TRBV29-1	TRBJ2-2	CSADPGTGELFF	TGCAGCGCTGACCCGGGGACCGGGGAGCTGTTTTTT
-	-	TRBV30	TRBJ2-1	CAWSEGNEQFF	TGTGCCTGGAGTGAGGGGAATGAGCAGTTCTTC
TRBD1	medium-sized	TRBV6-6	TRBJ1-4	CASSWTGEKLFF	TGTGCCAGCAGCTGGACAGGTGAAAAACTGTTTTTT
TRBD2	few	TRBV19	TRBJ2-1	CASSIGSGGYNEQFF	TGTGCCAGTAGTATAGGTAGCGGGGGATACAATGAGCAGTTCTTC
-	-	TRBV5-6	TRBJ1-1	CASSYVGEGVTTEAFF	TGTGCCAGCAGCTATGTTGGTGAAGGGGTGACCACTGAAGCTTTCTTT
TRBD1	-	TRBV5-6	TRBJ2-4	CASSHGTENIQYF	TGTGCCAGCAGCCACGGGACAGAAAACATTCAGTACTTC
-	-	TRBV7-9	TRBJ2-2	CASSLAAPPTGELFF	TGTGCCAGCAGCTTGGCGGCCCCCCCTACCGGGGAGCTGTTTTTT
-	few	TRBV7-2	TRBJ1-2	CASSLSGGVYGYTF	TGTGCCAGCAGCCTCAGTGGGGGCGTCTATGGCTACACCTTC